These T cell receptor beta chains were read from a single sample in a study of shared clonotypes between healthy human individuals. Sequencing used immunoSEQ multiplex PCR; TCRdb keeps in-frame clones, though not all of them. The data contain about 730,000 clones, 55% to 80% of them singletons. The sample comprised memory CD4+ T cells sorted from blood. These receptors came from a woman younger than 45 in good health. CDR3s include the opening cysteine and the closing phenylalanine or tryptophan.

CDR3 length	V gene	J gene	CDR3 protein
16	TRBV2	TRBJ1-4	CAGGGQGASTNEKLFF
14	TRBV5-1	TRBJ2-7	CASSLGQGGYEQYF
14	TRBV11-1	TRBJ2-7	CASSLRLESYEQYF
13	TRBV5-4	TRBJ1-2	CASRPHLANGYTF
15	TRBV6-5	TRBJ2-3	CASSSSWTSTDTQYF
14	TRBV28	TRBJ2-1	CASSRRELSNEQFF
18	TRBV5-3	TRBJ2-4	CARSSTMDRGDSKNIQYF
14	TRBV9	TRBJ1-1	CASSVGGGGTEAFF
13	TRBV7-2	TRBJ1-1	CASSRGPGTEAFF
17	TRBV5-8	TRBJ2-3	CASSSTSGRVGTDTQYF
16	TRBV7-9	TRBJ2-7	CASSRELAGGPNEQYF
16	TRBV7-8	TRBJ2-3	CASSLGISGRTDTQYF
16	TRBV29-1	TRBJ2-5	CSVRTGTGAPQETQYF
13	TRBV28	TRBJ2-7	CASSPGQGSFWYF
15	TRBV5-4	TRBJ2-7	CASSSKTSGAYEQYF
16	TRBV28	TRBJ2-2	CASSLSPGVGTGELFF
13	TRBV19	TRBJ2-3	CASSSTRADTQYF
12	TRBV29-1	.	CSVRDRYYEQYF
12	TRBV30	TRBJ1-1	CAWGGDSTEAFF
16	TRBV5-1	TRBJ2-7	CASSDSPGQGAHEQYF
14	TRBV11-2	TRBJ2-1	CASRQQRQGYEQFF
18	TRBV11-2	TRBJ2-1	CASSLGLAGLRSYNEQFF
13	TRBV15	TRBJ2-5	CATSFSPEETQYF
14	TRBV7-9	TRBJ2-1	CASSHRRSYNEQFF
12	TRBV4-2	TRBJ2-7	CASSQDGIGQYF
15	TRBV28	TRBJ2-6	CASIPGSSGANVLTF
20	TRBV12-1	TRBJ2-1	CASSFVTVEPSGRIYNEQFF
12	TRBV27	TRBJ2-7	CASSLPKYEQYF
13	TRBV5-1	TRBJ2-7	CASSFGGSDEQYF
14	TRBV28	TRBJ2-5	CASSVGGAKETQYF
14	TRBV6-5	TRBJ2-7	CASSYRGGTYEQYF
16	TRBV25-1	TRBJ2-3	CASSDGLAGERGTQYF
14	TRBV27	TRBJ2-7	CASSRTGSSYEQYF
15	TRBV10-1	TRBJ2-7	CASSESGVEGWEQYF
13	TRBV6-4	TRBJ1-1	CASSRTDNTEAFF
15	TRBV25-1	TRBJ1-2	CASSELKGTNYGYTF
13	TRBV6-1	TRBJ2-2	CATAGTGLGELFF
13	TRBV11-2	TRBJ2-3	CASSAQGAYTQYF
17	TRBV18	TRBJ1-1	CASSPPRTGVLNTEAFF
14	TRBV2	TRBJ2-5	CASSETPRGETQYF
15	TRBV15	TRBJ2-5	CATSKLAGPSETQYF
15	TRBV5-1	TRBJ2-1	CASSMGGVSYNEQFF
14	TRBV5-1	TRBJ2-7	CASSFRLGDYEQYF
11	TRBV29-1	TRBJ2-5	CSVEDRGRQYF
18	TRBV28	TRBJ1-5	CASTAPGTGNQGNQPQHF
20	TRBV4-2	TRBJ2-1	CASSQDLNSGTGRSYNEQFF
15	TRBV6-1	TRBJ2-1	CASSEPGGSVDEQFF
14	TRBV10-3	TRBJ2-2	CAISALGDTGELFF